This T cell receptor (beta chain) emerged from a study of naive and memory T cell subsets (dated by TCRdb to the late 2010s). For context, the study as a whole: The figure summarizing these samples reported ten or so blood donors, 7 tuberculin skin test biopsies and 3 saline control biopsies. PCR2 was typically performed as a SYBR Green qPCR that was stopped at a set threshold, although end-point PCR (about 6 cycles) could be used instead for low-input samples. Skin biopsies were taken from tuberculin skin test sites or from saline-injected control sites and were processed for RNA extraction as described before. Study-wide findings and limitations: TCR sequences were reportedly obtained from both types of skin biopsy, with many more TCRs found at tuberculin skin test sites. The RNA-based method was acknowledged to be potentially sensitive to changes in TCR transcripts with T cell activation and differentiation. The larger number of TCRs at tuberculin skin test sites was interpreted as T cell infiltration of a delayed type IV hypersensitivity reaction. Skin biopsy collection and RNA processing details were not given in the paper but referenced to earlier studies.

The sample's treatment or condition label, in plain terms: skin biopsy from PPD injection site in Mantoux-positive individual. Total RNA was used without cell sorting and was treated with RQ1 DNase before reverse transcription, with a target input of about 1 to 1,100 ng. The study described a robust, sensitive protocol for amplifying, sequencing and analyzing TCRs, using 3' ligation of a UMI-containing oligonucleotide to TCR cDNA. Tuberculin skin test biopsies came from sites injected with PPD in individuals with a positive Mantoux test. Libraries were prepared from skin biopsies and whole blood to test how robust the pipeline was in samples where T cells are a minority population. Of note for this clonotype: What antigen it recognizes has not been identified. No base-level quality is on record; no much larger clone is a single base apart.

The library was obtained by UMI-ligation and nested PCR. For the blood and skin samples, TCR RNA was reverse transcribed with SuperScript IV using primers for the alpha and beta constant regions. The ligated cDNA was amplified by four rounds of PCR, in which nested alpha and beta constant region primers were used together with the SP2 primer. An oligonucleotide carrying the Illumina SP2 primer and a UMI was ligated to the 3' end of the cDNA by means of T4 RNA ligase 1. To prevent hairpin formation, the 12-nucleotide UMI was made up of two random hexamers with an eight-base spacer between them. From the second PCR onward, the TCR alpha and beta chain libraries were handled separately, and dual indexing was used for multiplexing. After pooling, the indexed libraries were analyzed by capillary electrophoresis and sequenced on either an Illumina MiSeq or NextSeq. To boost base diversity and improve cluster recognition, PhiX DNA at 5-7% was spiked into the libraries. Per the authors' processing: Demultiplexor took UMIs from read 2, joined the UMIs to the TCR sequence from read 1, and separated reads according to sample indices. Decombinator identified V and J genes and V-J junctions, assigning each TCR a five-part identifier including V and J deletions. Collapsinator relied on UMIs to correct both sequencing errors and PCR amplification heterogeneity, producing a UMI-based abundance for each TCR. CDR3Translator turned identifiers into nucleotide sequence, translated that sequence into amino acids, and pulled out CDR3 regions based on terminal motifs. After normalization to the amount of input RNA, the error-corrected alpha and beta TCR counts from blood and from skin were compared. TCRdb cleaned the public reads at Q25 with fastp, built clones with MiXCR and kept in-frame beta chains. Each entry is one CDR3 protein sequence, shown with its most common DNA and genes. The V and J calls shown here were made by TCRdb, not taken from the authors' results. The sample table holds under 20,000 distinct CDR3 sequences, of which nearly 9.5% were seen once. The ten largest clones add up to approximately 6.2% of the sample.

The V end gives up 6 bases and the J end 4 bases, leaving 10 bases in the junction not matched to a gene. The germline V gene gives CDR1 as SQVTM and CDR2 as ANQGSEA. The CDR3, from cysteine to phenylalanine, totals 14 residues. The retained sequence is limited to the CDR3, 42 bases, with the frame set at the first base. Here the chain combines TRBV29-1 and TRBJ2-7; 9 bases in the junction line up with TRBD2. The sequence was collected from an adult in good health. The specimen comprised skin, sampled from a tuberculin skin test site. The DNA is TGCAGCGTCGGTACTAGCGGGCTTGCTTACGAGCAGTACTTC. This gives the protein CSVGTSGLAYEQYF.